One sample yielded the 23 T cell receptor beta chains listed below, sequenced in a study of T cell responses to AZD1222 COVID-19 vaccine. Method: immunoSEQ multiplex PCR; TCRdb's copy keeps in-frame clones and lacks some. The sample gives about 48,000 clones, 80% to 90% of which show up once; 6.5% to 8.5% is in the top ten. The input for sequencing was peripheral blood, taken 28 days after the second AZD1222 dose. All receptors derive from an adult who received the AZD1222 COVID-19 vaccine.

As DNA, the CDR3 is TGTGCCAGCAGCTTAGGCGGGTCCTCTGGAAACACCATATATTTT. Protein sequence: CASSLGGSSGNTIYF. This rearrangement joins TRBV7-2 to TRBJ1-3; D call uncertain. This CDR3 is built from 15 residues. V shed 1 base and J shed 0 bases, with 7 bases lying between them. Germline loops: CDR1 SGHTA, CDR2 FQGNSA.

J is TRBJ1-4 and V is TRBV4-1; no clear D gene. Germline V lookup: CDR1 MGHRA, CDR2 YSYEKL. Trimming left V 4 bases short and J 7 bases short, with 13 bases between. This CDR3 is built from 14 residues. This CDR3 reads CASSPTVNSEKLFF. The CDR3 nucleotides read TGCGCCAGCAGCCCCACGGTCAACTCTGAAAAACTGTTTTTT.

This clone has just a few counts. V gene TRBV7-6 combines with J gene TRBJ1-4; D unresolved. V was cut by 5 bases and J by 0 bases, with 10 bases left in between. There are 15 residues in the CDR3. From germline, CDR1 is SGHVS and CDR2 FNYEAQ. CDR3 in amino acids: CASSPEVATNEKLFF. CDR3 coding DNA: TGTGCCAGCAGCCCAGAGGTTGCAACTAATGAAAAACTGTTTTTT.

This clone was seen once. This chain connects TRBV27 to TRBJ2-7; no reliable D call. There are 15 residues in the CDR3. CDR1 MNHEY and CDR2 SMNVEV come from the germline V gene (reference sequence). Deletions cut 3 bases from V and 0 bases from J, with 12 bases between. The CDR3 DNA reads TGTGCCAGCAGTTTCGCGTGGCAGCCCTCCTACGAGCAGTACTTC. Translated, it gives CASSFAWQPSYEQYF.

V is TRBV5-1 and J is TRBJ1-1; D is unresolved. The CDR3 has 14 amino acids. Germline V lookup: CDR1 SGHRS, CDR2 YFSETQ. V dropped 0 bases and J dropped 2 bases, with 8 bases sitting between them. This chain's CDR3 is CASSLEGPNTEAFF. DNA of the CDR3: TGCGCCAGCAGCTTGGAAGGCCCTAACACTGAAGCTTTCTTT.

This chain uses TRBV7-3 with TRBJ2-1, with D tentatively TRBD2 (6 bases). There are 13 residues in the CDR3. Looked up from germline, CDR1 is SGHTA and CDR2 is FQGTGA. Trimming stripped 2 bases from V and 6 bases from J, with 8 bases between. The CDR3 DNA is TGTGCCAGCAGCTTACAAGCGGGCAATGAGCAGTTCTTC. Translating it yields CASSLQAGNEQFF.

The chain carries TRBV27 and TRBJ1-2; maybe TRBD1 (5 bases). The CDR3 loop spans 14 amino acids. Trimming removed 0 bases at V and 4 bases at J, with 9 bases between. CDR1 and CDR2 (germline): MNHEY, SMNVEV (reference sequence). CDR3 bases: TGTGCCAGCAGTTTATCGATCGGGGGCTATGGCTACACCTTC. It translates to CASSLSIGGYGYTF.

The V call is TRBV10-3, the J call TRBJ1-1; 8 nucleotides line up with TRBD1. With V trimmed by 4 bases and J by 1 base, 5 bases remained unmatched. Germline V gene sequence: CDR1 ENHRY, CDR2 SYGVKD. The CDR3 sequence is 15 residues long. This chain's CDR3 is CAISAAGTGNTEAFF. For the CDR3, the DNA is TGTGCCATCAGTGCCGCCGGGACAGGGAACACTGAAGCTTTCTTT.

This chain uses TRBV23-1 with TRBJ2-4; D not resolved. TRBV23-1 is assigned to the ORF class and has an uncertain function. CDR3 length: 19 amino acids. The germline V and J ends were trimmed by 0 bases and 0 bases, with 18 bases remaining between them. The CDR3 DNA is TGCGCCAGCAGTCAATCGCCAGGCACCACTTCTCTAGCCAAAAACATTCAGTACTTC. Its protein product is CASSQSPGTTSLAKNIQYF.

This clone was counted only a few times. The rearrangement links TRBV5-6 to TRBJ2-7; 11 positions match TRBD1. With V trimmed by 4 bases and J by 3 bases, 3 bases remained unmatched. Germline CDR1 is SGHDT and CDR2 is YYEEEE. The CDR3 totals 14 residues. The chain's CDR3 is CASSPGTGGYEQYF. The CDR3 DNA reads TGTGCCAGCAGCCCGGGGACAGGGGGCTACGAGCAGTACTTC.

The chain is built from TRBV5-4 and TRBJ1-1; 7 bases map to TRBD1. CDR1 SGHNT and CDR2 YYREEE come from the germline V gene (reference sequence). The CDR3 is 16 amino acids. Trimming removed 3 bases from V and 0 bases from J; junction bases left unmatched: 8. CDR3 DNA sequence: TGTGCCAGCAGCTCCGGACAGGACACTATGAACACTGAAGCTTTCTTT. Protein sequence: CASSSGQDTMNTEAFF.

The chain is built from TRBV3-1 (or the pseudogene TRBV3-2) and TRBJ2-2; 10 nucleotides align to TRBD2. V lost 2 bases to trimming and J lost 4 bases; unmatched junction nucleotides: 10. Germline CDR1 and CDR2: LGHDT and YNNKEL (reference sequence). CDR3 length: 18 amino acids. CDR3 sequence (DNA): TGTGCCAGCAGCCAATATCCCGGGACTAGCGACCCCACCGGGGAGCTGTTTTTT. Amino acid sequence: CASSQYPGTSDPTGELFF.

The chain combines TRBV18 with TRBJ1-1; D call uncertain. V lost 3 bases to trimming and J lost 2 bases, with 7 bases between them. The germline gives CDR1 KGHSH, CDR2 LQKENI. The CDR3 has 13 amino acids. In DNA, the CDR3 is TGTGCCAGCTCACCCCGGGAAAACACTGAAGCTTTCTTT. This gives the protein CASSPRENTEAFF.

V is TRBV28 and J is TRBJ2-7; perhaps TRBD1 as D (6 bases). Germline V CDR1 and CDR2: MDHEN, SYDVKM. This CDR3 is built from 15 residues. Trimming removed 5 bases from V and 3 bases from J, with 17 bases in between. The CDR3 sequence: CASSVAPGQIYEQYF. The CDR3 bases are TGTGCCAGCAGTGTGGCCCCGGGACAAATCTACGAGCAGTACTTC. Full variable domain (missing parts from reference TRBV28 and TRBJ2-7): DVKVTQSSRYLVKRTGEKVFLECVQDMDHENMFWYRQDPGLGLRLIYFSYDVKMKEKGDIPEGYSVSREKKERFSLILESASTNQTSMYLCASSVAPGQIYEQYFGPGTRLTVT.

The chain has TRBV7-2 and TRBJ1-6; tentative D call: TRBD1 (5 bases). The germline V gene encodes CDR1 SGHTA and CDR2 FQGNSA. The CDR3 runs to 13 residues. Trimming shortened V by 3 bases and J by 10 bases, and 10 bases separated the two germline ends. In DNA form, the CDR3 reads TGTGCCAGCAGCTTGACAGAAGAGTCACCCCTCCACTTT. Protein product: CASSLTEESPLHF.

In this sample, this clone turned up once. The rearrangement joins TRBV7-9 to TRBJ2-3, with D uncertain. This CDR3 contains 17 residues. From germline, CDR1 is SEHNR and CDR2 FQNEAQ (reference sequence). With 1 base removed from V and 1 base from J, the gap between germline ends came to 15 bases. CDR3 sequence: CASSLGLVGARTDTQYF. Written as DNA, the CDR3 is TGTGCCAGCAGCTTAGGCCTGGTTGGCGCCCGCACAGATACGCAGTATTTT.

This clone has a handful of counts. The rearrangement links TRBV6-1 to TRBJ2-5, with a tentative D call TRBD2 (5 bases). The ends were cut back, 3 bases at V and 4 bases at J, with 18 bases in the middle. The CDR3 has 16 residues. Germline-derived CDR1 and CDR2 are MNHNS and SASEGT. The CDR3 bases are TGTGCCAGCAGTGATTCAGTGCGGGCAAAGGGAGAGACCCAGTACTTC. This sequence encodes CASSDSVRAKGETQYF.

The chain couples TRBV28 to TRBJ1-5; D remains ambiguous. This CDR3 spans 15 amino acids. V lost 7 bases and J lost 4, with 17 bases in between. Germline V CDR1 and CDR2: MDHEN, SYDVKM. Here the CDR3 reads CASTPVTTGNQPQHF. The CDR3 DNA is TGTGCCAGCACCCCCGTAACGACTGGAAATCAGCCCCAGCATTTT.

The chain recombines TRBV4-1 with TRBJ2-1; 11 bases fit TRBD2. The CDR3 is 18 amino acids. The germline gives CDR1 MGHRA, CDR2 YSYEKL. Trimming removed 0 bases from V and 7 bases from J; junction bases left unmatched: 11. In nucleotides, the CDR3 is TGCGCCAGCAGCCAAGAAGAGTCCACTAGCGGGAGAAAGAATGAGCAGTTCTTC. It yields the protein CASSQEESTSGRKNEQFF.

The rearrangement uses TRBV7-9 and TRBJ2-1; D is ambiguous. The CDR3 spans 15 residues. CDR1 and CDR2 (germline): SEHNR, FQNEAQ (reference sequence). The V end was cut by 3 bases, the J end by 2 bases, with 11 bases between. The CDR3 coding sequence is TGTGCCAGCAGCTTCACGGTCAACGCCTACAATGAGCAGTTCTTC. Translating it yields CASSFTVNAYNEQFF.

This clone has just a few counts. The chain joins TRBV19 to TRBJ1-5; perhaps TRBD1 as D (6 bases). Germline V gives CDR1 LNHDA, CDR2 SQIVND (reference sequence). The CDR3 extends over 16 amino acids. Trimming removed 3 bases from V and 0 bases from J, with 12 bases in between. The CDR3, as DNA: TGTGCCAGTAGTATCGGGCGCAGGGGTAGCAATCAGCCCCAGCATTTT. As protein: CASSIGRRGSNQPQHF.

This CDR3 is CASSPEAYNSPLHF. Written as DNA, the CDR3 is TGTGCCAGTTCACCCGAGGCCTATAATTCACCCCTCCACTTT. The chain employs TRBV19 and TRBJ1-6; D remains ambiguous. The CDR3 has 14 amino acids. Germline CDR1 reads LNHDA; CDR2 reads SQIVND (reference sequence). Trimming pared 8 bases from V and 2 bases from J, leaving 10 bases between. Variable domain in full (rest from reference TRBV19 and TRBJ1-6): DGGITQSPKYLFRKEGQNVTLSCEQNLNHDAMYWYRQDPGQGLRLIYYSQIVNDFQKGDIAEGYSVSREKKESFPLTVTSAQKNPTAFYLCASSPEAYNSPLHFGNGTRLTVT.

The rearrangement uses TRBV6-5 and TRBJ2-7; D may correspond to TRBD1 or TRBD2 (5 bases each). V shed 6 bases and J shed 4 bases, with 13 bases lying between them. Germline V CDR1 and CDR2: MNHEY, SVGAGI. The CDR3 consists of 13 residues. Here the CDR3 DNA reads TGTGCCAGCAGCCCGGGACCAGTATACGAGCAGTACTTC. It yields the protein CASSPGPVYEQYF.